Listed below are T cell receptor beta chains from one sample, sequenced in a study of molecular identifiers for immune sequencing clone quantification. TCRdb fed the PCR reads into MiXCR, producing one record per CDR3 protein. The data contain approximately 500,000 distinct CDR3 sequences, about 20% of them singletons. The sample comprised naive CD8+ T cells from blood, with Jurkat cell RNA spiked in. These receptor sequences come from a human donor in good health. Some libraries in this study had Jurkat cell RNA spiked in. The CDR3 runs from the conserved cysteine through the conserved F or W. Fields, in order: J gene, D gene, V gene, clone size, CDR3 protein, CDR3 DNA. D genes are given only for firm matches. Only some rows state a clone size, as once, few, many or a class for expanded clones.

TRBJ2-5 | - | TRBV28 | many | CASSFTGESLKTQYF | TGTGCCAGCAGTTTTACAGGCGAGTCTTTGAAGACCCAGTACTTC
TRBJ1-4 | - | TRBV12-3/TRBV12-4 | many | CASSHRETNEKLFF | TGTGCCAGCAGTCACAGGGAGACTAATGAAAAACTGTTTTTT
TRBJ2-7 | - | TRBV10-3 | - | CAISVDRSAGYEQYF | TGTGCCATCAGTGTAGATCGCTCGGCGGGCTACGAGCAGTACTTC
TRBJ1-1 | - | TRBV27 | - | CASSLLGGDTEAFF | TGTGCCAGCAGTTTATTAGGGGGTGACACTGAAGCTTTCTTT
TRBJ2-5 | TRBD2 | TRBV5-8 | - | CASSFAGVLETQYF | TGTGCCAGCAGCTTTGCGGGGGTTTTGGAGACCCAGTACTTC
TRBJ2-7 | - | TRBV6-6 | many | CASSSGTTYEQYF | TGTGCCAGCAGTTCAGGGACAACCTACGAGCAGTACTTC
TRBJ2-1 | TRBD2 | TRBV7-6 | - | CASSLSPSGRPYNEQFF | TGTGCCAGCAGCTTATCTCCTAGCGGGAGGCCCTACAATGAGCAGTTCTTC
TRBJ2-2 | TRBD1 | TRBV20-1 | many | CSDWVGGQGYTGELFF | TGCAGTGATTGGGTGGGGGGACAGGGATATACCGGGGAGCTGTTTTTT
TRBJ1-3 | - | TRBV2 | many | CASSDGTGISGNTIYF | TGTGCCAGCAGTGACGGTACAGGGATCTCTGGAAACACCATATATTTT
TRBJ2-5 | TRBD2 | TRBV28 | - | CASSLVAGGPFYQETQYF | TGTGCCAGCAGTTTAGTAGCGGGAGGGCCTTTTTACCAAGAGACCCAGTACTTC
TRBJ2-7 | - | TRBV4-3 | many | CASSQSRIGHEQYF | TGCGCCAGCAGCCAATCCCGGATCGGGCACGAGCAGTACTTC
TRBJ1-3 | - | TRBV7-6 | many | CASSLGGTGNTIYF | TGTGCCAGCAGCTTAGGCGGCACTGGAAACACCATATATTTT
TRBJ2-1 | TRBD1 | TRBV12-3/TRBV12-4 | few | CASSLHRGFAFGEQFF | TGTGCCAGCAGTTTACACAGGGGGTTTGCGTTTGGTGAGCAGTTCTTC
TRBJ2-1 | TRBD1 | TRBV2 | - | CATSLGQGPNEQFF | TGTGCCACTTCCCTTGGACAGGGGCCTAATGAGCAGTTCTTC
TRBJ2-7 | - | TRBV2 | few | CATITEGPNYEQYF | TGTGCCACCATAACCGAGGGTCCCAACTACGAGCAGTACTTC
TRBJ2-2 | - | TRBV27 | - | CATKAVTNTGELFF | TGTGCCACCAAAGCCGTAACGAACACCGGGGAGCTGTTTTTT
TRBJ2-7 | - | TRBV5-1 | few | CASSPGGATYEQYF | TGCGCCAGCAGCCCAGGGGGGGCCACCTACGAGCAGTACTTC
TRBJ1-4 | TRBD1 | TRBV27 | few | CASSLVGGPQGENEKLFF | TGTGCCAGCAGTTTGGTAGGCGGTCCTCAGGGGGAAAATGAAAAACTGTTTTTT
TRBJ1-1 | - | TRBV4-1 | many | CASSQTGSWEGTEAFF | TGCGCCAGCAGCCAAACAGGGTCGTGGGAGGGGACTGAAGCTTTCTTT
TRBJ1-1 | - | TRBV9 | - | CASSVVVSAGAFF | TGTGCCAGCAGCGTAGTAGTATCGGCTGGAGCTTTCTTT
TRBJ1-2 | - | TRBV7-2 | - | CASSSPHIGQHWNYGYTF | TGTGCCAGCAGCTCCCCTCATATAGGACAGCATTGGAACTATGGCTACACCTTC
TRBJ2-1 | TRBD1 | TRBV12-3/TRBV12-4 | few | CASSPRTGEEGYNEQFF | TGTGCCAGCAGCCCTCGGACAGGGGAGGAGGGATACAATGAGCAGTTCTTC
TRBJ2-5 | - | TRBV7-6 | many | CASSLTLGPQETQYF | TGTGCCAGCAGCTTAACCCTCGGCCCTCAAGAGACCCAGTACTTC
TRBJ2-3 | - | TRBV7-2 | - | CASSFEATTDTQYF | TGTGCCAGCAGCTTCGAGGCAACGACAGATACGCAGTATTTT
TRBJ2-3 | TRBD2 | TRBV29-1 | many | CSVNPTSGSTDTQYF | TGCAGCGTCAACCCCACTAGCGGGAGCACAGATACGCAGTATTTT
TRBJ2-7 | - | TRBV14 | many | CASSQGLRYEQYF | TGTGCCAGCAGCCAAGGTCTGCGCTACGAGCAGTACTTC
TRBJ2-7 | - | TRBV30 | many | CAWSRGSSYEQYF | TGTGCCTGGAGCCGGGGGAGCTCCTACGAGCAGTACTTC
TRBJ2-5 | - | TRBV5-6 | - | CASSTDREGIQETQYF | TGTGCCAGCAGCACGGACAGGGAGGGTATCCAAGAGACCCAGTACTTC
TRBJ2-3 | - | TRBV6-5 | many | CASSSEGGLQQKTSTDTQYF | TGTGCCAGCAGTTCGGAGGGGGGCCTACAGCAGAAGACCAGCACAGATACGCAGTATTTT
TRBJ2-2 | TRBD2 | TRBV11-1 | - | CASSLASLAGYTGELFF | TGTGCCAGCAGCTTAGCTTCACTAGCGGGCTACACCGGGGAGCTGTTTTTT
TRBJ1-6 | - | TRBV13 | - | CASSLDRRDNSPLHF | TGTGCCAGCAGCTTAGACAGAAGGGATAATTCACCCCTCCACTTT
TRBJ1-6 | - | TRBV20-1 | few | CSARDENSPLHF | TGCAGTGCTAGAGATGAGAATTCACCCCTCCACTTT
TRBJ1-3 | - | TRBV4-1 | many | CASSQEPVSGNTIYF | TGCGCCAGCAGCCAAGAGCCCGTCTCTGGAAACACCATATATTTT
TRBJ2-5 | TRBD2 | TRBV6-1 | many | CASSKYSGTEETQYF | TGTGCCAGCAGCAAGTATAGCGGGACCGAAGAGACCCAGTACTTC
TRBJ2-3 | - | TRBV5-1 | many | CASSSSNSRDTQYF | TGCGCCAGCAGCTCGTCAAATAGTCGAGATACGCAGTATTTT
TRBJ2-6 | - | TRBV4-3 | many | CASGYQGSGANVLTF | TGCGCCAGCGGGTATCAGGGGTCCGGGGCCAACGTCCTGACTTTC
TRBJ2-5 | - | TRBV19 | many | CASSIVSQETQYF | TGTGCCAGTAGTATAGTCAGCCAAGAGACCCAGTACTTC
TRBJ2-5 | - | TRBV12-3/TRBV12-4 | - | CASSHTFQETQYF | TGTGCCAGCAGTCACACGTTCCAAGAGACCCAGTACTTC
TRBJ2-2 | TRBD2 | TRBV12-3/TRBV12-4 | few | CASSDRTSGDTGELFF | TGTGCCAGCAGTGACCGGACTAGCGGGGACACCGGGGAGCTGTTTTTT
TRBJ2-7 | - | TRBV20-1 | - | CSAWTGEGGYEQYF | TGCAGTGCTTGGACGGGAGAAGGCGGCTACGAGCAGTACTTC
TRBJ1-1 | - | TRBV7-6 | - | CASSYPAQGEAFF | TGTGCCAGCAGCTATCCAGCACAGGGTGAAGCTTTCTTT
TRBJ1-1 | - | TRBV4-1 | - | CASSQDSAGGGTEAFF | TGCGCCAGCAGCCAAGATTCTGCAGGTGGGGGCACTGAAGCTTTCTTT
TRBJ1-6 | - | TRBV28 | many | CASSSTRGPNSPLHF | TGTGCCAGCAGTTCCACTAGAGGGCCGAATTCACCCCTCCACTTT
TRBJ2-7 | TRBD2 | TRBV29-1 | many | CSVAWTSGYYEQYF | TGCAGCGTAGCGTGGACTAGCGGGTACTACGAGCAGTACTTC
TRBJ1-5 | - | TRBV7-9 | - | CASSPSPGGPNQPQHF | TGTGCCAGCAGCCCCTCTCCCGGGGGCCCCAATCAGCCCCAGCATTTT
TRBJ1-1 | - | TRBV5-6 | many | CASSYNSVLNTEAFF | TGTGCCAGCAGCTATAACAGCGTCCTGAACACTGAAGCTTTCTTT
TRBJ1-1 | - | TRBV12-3/TRBV12-4 | - | CASSHPQYTEAFF | TGTGCCAGCAGTCACCCACAATACACTGAAGCTTTCTTT
TRBJ2-5 | TRBD1 | TRBV27 | - | CASSETTGGETQYF | TGTGCCAGCAGTGAAACTACAGGGGGAGAGACCCAGTACTTC
TRBJ2-6 | - | TRBV6-2/TRBV6-3 | many | CASSLLLNVLTF | TGTGCCAGCAGTTTACTACTAAACGTCCTGACTTTC
TRBJ2-4 | - | TRBV27 | - | CASREAKNIQYF | TGTGCCAGCCGGGAGGCCAAAAACATTCAGTACTTC
TRBJ2-7 | - | TRBV28 | many | CASSTGLPYEQYF | TGTGCCAGCAGTACGGGACTTCCATACGAGCAGTACTTC
TRBJ1-5 | - | TRBV28 | few | CASSFQGGVHQPQHF | TGTGCCAGCAGTTTCCAGGGAGGGGTCCATCAGCCCCAGCATTTT
TRBJ2-5 | TRBD2 | TRBV14 | few | CASSKRDWGETQYF | TGTGCCAGCAGCAAGCGGGATTGGGGAGAGACCCAGTACTTC
TRBJ2-1 | - | TRBV18 | - | CASSPPNYNEQFF | TGTGCCAGCTCACCACCCAACTACAATGAGCAGTTCTTC
TRBJ2-6 | - | TRBV13 | many | CASSLALMGGANVLTF | TGTGCCAGCAGCTTAGCCCTCATGGGCGGGGCCAACGTCCTGACTTTC
TRBJ1-4 | TRBD1 | TRBV6-8 | few | CASSLRDRVSEKLFF | TGTGCCAGCAGTCTCCGGGACAGGGTATCCGAAAAACTGTTTTTT
TRBJ2-5 | - | TRBV14 | few | CASSQDRRSSSETQYF | TGTGCCAGCAGCCAAGATCGACGCAGCAGTTCAGAGACCCAGTACTTC
TRBJ1-5 | - | TRBV7-8 | - | CASSLADSRNQPQHF | TGTGCCAGCAGCTTAGCGGACAGCCGCAATCAGCCCCAGCATTTT
TRBJ1-2 | - | TRBV7-9 | once | CASSLLGLGADDGYTF | TGTGCCAGCAGCTTACTCGGGTTAGGGGCAGACGATGGCTACACCTTC
TRBJ2-7 | - | TRBV7-6 | - | CASSAGWGATYEQYF | TGTGCCAGCAGCGCCGGTTGGGGGGCGACCTACGAGCAGTACTTC